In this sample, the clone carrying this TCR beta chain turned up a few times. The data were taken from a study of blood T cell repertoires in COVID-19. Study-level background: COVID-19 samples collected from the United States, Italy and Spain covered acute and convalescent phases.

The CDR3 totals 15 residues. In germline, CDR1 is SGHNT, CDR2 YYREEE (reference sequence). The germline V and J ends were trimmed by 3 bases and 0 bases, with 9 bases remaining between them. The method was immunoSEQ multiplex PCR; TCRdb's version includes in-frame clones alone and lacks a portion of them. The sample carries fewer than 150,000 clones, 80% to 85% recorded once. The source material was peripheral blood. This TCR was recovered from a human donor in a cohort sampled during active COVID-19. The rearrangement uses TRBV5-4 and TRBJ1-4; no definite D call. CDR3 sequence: CASSSYSTTNEKLFF. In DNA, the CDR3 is TGTGCCAGCAGCTCGTACAGCACAACTAATGAAAAACTGTTTTTT.